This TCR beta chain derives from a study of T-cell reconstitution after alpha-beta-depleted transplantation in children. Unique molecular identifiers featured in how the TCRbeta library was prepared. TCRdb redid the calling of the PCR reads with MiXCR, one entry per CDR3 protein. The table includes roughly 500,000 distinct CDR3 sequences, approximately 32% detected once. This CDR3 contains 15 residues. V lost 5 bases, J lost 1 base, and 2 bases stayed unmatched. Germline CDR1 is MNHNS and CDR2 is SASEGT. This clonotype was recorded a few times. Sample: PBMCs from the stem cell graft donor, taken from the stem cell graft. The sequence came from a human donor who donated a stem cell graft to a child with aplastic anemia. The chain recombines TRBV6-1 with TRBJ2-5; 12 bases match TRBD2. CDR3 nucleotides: TGTGCCAGCAGTCGACTAGCGGGAGTCCAAGAGACCCAGTACTTC. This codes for CASSRLAGVQETQYF.